The subject of this entry is one T cell receptor (beta chain). The data derive from a study of cytomegalovirus exposure and HLA in healthy donors. Overall study context: The study's early data release held about 85 million unique TCRs from HLA-typed donors.

The germline CDR1 and CDR2 sequences are SGHTA and FQGTGA. V dropped 1 base and J dropped 10 bases, with 17 bases sitting between them. The CDR3 spans 15 residues. PCR used 60 Vbeta primers and 13 Jbeta primers. Using immunoSEQ multiplex PCR, the repertoire was profiled, and TCRdb retains in-frame clones only, with some absent. The table lists around 170,000 clones, less than 80% of them singletons. The sequence came from a woman aged 40 to 50 in good health and CMV-seronegative. Sequenced input: PBMCs. The V call is TRBV7-3, the J call TRBJ2-1; D possibly corresponds to TRBD2 (5 bases). The CDR3 protein is CASSLIPGRGGEQFF. The CDR3 DNA reads as TGTGCCAGCAGCTTAATCCCCGGTCGGGGTGGCGAGCAGTTCTTC.